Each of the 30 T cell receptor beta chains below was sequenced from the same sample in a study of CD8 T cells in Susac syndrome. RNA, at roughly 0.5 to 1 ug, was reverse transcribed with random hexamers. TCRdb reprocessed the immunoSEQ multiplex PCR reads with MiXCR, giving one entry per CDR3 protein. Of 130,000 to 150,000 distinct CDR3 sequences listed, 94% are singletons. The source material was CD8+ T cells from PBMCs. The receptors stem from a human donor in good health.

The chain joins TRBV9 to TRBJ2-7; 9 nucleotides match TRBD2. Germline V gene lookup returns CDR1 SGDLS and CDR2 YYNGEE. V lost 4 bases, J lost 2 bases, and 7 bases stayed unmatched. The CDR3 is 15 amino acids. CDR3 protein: CASSSPSGNPYEQYF. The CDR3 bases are TGTGCCAGCAGCAGCCCTAGCGGGAACCCCTACGAGCAGTACTTC.

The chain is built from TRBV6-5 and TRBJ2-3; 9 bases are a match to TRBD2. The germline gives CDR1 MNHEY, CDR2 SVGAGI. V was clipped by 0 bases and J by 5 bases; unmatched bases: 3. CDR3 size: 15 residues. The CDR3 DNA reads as TGTGCCAGCAGTTACTCGGCGGGAGGGCAAGATACGCAGTATTTT. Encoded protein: CASSYSAGGQDTQYF.

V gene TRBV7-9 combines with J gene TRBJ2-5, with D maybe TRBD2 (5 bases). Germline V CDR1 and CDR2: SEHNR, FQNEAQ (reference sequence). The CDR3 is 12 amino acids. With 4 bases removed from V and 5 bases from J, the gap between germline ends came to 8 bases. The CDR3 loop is CASSWGVETQYF. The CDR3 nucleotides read TGTGCCAGCAGCTGGGGAGTCGAGACCCAGTACTTC.

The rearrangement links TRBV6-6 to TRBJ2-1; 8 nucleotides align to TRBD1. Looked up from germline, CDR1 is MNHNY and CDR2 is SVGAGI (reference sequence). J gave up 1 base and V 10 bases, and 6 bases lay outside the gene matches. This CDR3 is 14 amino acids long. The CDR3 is CATRTGNSYNEQFF. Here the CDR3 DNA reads TGTGCCACTCGGACAGGGAATTCCTACAATGAGCAGTTCTTC.

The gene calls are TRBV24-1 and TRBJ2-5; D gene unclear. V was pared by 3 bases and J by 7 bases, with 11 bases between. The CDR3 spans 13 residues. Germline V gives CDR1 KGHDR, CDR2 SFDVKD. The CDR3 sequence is CATSDGLWGTQYF. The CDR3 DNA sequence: TGTGCCACCAGTGATGGCCTTTGGGGGACCCAGTACTTC.

This CDR3 reads CASSLLPGGPYGYTF. CDR3 DNA: TGTGCCAGCAGTTTACTACCCGGGGGGCCCTATGGCTACACCTTC. The rearrangement links TRBV27 to TRBJ1-2, with a tentative D call TRBD1 (6 bases). With 2 bases removed from V and 4 bases from J, the gap between germline ends came to 14 bases. This CDR3 comprises 15 residues. Germline CDR1 and CDR2: MNHEY and SMNVEV (reference sequence).

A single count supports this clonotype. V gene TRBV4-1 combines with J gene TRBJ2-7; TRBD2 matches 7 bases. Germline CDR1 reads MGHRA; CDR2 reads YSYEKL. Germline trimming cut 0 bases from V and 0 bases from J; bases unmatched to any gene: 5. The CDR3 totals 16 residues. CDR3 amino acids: CASSQDRRESSYEQYF. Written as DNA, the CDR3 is TGCGCCAGCAGCCAAGATCGGCGGGAGTCCTCCTACGAGCAGTACTTC.

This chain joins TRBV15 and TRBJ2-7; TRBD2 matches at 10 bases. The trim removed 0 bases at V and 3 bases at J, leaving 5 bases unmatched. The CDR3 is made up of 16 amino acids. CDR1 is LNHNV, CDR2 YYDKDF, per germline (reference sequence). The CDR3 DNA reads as TGTGCCACCAGCAGAGATCACCCTAGCGGGAGCTACGAGCAGTACTTC. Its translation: CATSRDHPSGSYEQYF.

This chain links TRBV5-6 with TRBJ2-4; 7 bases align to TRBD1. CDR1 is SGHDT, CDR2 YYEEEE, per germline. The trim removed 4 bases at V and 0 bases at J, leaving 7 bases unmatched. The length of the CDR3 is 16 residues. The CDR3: CASSRGTAIAKNIQYF. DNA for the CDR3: TGTGCCAGCAGCAGGGGGACAGCCATAGCCAAAAACATTCAGTACTTC.

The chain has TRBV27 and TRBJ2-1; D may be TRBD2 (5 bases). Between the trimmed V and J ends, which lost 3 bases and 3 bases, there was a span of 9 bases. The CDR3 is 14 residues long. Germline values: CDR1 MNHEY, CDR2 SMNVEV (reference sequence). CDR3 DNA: TGTGCCAGCAGTTTGGCGGCGGGCTACAATGAGCAGTTCTTC. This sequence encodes CASSLAAGYNEQFF.

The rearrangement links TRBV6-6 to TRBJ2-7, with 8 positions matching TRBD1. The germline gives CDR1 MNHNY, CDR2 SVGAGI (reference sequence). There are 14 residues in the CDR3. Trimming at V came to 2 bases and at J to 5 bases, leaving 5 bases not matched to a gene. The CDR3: CASSYPGQANEQYF. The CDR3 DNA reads TGTGCCAGCAGTTACCCGGGACAGGCGAACGAGCAGTACTTC.

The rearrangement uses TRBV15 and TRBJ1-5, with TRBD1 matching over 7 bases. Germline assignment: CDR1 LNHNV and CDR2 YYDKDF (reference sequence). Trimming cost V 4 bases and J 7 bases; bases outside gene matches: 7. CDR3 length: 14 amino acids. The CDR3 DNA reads TGTGCCACCAGCACCCGACAGGGTAACCAGCCCCAGCATTTT. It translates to CATSTRQGNQPQHF. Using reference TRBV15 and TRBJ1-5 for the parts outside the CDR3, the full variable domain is DAMVIQNPRYQVTQFGKPVTLSCSQTLNHNVMYWYQQKSSQAPKLLFHYYDKDFNNEADTPDNFQSRRPNTSFCFLDIRSPGLGDTAMYLCATSTRQGNQPQHFGDGTRLSIL.

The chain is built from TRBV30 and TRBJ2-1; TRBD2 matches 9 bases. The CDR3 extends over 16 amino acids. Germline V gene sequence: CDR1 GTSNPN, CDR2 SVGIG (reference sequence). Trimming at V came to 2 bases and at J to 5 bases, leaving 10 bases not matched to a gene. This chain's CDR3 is CAWSIVAGVQNNEQFF. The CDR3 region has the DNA TGTGCCTGGAGTATAGTAGCGGGAGTTCAGAACAATGAGCAGTTCTTC.

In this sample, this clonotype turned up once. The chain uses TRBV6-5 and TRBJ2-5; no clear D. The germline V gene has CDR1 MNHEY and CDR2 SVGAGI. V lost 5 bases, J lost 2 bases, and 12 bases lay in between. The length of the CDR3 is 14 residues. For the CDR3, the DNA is TGTGCCAGCAGTCTCAATGATAGACAAGAGACCCAGTACTTC. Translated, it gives CASSLNDRQETQYF.

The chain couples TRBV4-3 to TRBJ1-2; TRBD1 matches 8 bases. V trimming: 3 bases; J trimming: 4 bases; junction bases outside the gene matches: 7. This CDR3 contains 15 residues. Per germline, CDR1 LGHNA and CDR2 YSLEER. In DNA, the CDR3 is TGCGCCAGCAGCCAGGGGACAGGACCCGCCTATGGCTACACCTTC. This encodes CASSQGTGPAYGYTF.

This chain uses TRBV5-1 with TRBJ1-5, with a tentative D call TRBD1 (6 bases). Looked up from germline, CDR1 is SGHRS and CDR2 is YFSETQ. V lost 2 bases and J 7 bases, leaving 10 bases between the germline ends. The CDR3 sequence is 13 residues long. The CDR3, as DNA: TGCGCCAGCAGCTTAGAAGGGGGACAGCCCCAGCATTTT. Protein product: CASSLEGGQPQHF.

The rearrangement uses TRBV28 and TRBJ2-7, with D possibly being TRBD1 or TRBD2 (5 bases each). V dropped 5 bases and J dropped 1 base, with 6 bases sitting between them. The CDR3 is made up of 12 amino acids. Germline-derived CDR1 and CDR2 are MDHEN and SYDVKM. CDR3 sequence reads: CASSGGSYEQYF. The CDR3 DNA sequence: TGTGCCAGCAGTGGGGGTTCCTACGAGCAGTACTTC.

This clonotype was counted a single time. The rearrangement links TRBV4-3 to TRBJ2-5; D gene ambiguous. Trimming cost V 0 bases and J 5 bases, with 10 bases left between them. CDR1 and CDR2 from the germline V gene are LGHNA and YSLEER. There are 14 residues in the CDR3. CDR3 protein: CASSQDTGMETQYF. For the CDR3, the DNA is TGCGCCAGCAGCCAAGATACCGGCATGGAGACCCAGTACTTC.

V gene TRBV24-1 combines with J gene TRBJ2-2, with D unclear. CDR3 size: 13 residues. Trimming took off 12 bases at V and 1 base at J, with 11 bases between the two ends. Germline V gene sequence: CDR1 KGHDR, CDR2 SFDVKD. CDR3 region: CAEKGLNTGELFF. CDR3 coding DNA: TGTGCCGAAAAGGGCTTGAACACCGGGGAGCTGTTTTTT.

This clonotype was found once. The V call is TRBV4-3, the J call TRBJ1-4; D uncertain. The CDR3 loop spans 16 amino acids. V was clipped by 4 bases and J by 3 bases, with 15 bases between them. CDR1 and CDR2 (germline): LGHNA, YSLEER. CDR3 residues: CASSRAQGNSNEKLFF. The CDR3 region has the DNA TGCGCCAGCAGCCGCGCACAAGGGAACTCTAATGAAAAACTGTTTTTT.

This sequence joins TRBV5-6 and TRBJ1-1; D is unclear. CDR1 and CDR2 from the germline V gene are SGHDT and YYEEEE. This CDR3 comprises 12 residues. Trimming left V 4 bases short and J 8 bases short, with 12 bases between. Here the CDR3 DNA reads TGTGCCAGCAGCCAGACGGACTACGAAGCTTTCTTT. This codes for CASSQTDYEAFF.

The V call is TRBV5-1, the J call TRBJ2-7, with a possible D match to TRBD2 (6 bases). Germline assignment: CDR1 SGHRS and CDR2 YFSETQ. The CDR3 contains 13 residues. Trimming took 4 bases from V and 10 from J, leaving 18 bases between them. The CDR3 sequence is CASSASGGAIQYF. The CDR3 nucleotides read TGCGCCAGCAGCGCCAGCGGAGGGGCGATACAGTACTTC.

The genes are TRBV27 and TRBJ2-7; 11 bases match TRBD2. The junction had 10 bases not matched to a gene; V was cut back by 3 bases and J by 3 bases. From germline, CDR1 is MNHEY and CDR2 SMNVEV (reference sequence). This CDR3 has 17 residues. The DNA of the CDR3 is TGTGCCAGCAGTTTGTCGGTCCCTAGCGGGGGGTACTACGAGCAGTACTTC. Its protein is CASSLSVPSGGYYEQYF.

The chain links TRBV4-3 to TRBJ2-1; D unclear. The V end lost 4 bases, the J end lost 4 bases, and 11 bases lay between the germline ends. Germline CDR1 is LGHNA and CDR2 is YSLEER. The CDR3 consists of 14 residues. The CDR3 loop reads CASSPRMDYNEQFF. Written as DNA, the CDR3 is TGCGCCAGCAGCCCCAGGATGGATTACAATGAGCAGTTCTTC.

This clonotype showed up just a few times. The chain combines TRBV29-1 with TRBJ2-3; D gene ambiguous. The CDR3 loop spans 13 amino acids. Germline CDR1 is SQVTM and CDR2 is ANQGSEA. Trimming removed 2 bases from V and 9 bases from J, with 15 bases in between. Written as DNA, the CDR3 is TGCAGCGTTGAACCACCCGGTGAAAGCACGCAGTATTTT. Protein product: CSVEPPGESTQYF.

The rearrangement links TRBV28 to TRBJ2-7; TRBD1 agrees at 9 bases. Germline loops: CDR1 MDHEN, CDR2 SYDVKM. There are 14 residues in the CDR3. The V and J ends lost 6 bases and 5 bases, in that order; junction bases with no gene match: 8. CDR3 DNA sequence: TGTGCCAGCAGCCTGACGACAGGGGGTAACGAGCAGTACTTC. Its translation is CASSLTTGGNEQYF.

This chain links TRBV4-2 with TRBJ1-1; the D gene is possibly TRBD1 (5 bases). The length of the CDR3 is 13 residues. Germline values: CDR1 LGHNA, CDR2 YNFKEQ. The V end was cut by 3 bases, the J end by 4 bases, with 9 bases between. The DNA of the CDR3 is TGTGCCAGCAGCCAGGGGCCGATCACTGAAGCTTTCTTT. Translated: CASSQGPITEAFF.

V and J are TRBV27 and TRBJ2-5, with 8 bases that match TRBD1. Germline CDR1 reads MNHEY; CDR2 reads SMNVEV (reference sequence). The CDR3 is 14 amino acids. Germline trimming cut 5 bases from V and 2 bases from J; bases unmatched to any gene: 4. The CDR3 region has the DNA TGTGCCAGCAGTAAACAGGGGGTACAAGAGACCCAGTACTTC. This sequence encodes CASSKQGVQETQYF.

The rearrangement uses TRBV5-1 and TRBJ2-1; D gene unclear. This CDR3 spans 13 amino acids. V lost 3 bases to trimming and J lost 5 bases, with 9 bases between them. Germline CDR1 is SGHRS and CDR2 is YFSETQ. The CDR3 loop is CASSSGADNEQFF. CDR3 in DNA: TGCGCCAGCAGCTCAGGAGCCGACAATGAGCAGTTCTTC.

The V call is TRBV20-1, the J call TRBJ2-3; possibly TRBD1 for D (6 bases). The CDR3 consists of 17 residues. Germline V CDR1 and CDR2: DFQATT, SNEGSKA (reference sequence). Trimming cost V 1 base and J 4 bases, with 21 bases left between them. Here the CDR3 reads CSARGGIGGPGSDTQYF. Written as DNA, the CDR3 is TGCAGTGCTAGAGGTGGAATAGGGGGACCTGGTTCAGATACGCAGTATTTT.